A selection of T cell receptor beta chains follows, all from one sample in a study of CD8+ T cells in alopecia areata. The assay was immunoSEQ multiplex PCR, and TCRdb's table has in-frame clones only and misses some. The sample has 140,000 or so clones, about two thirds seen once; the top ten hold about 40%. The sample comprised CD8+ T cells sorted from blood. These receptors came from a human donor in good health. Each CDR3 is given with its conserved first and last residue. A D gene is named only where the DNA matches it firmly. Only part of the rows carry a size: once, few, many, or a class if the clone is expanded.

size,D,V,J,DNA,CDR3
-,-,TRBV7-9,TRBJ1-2,TGTGCCAGCAGCGATCCGATCAACTATGGCTACACCTTC,CASSDPINYGYTF
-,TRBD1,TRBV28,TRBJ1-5,TGTGCCAGCAGTCCGAATACAGGGGAGCCCCAGCATTTT,CASSPNTGEPQHF
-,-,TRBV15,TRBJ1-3,TGTGCCACCAGCAGAGATGCAGGGCAAGGAAACACCATATATTTT,CATSRDAGQGNTIYF
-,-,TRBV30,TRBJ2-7,TGTGCCTGGAGTGCGGGTGAGGGCTACGAGCAGTACTTC,CAWSAGEGYEQYF
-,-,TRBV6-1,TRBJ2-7,TGTGCCAGCACCACTACTAAGAACTACGAGCAGTACTTC,CASTTTKNYEQYF
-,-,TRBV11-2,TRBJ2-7,TGTGCCAGCAGCTTAGTCCCTCGGGCTGCCTCCTACGAGCAGTACTTC,CASSLVPRAASYEQYF
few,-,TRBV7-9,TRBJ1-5,TGTGCCAGCAGCCACCTAGGGGCCGATCAGCCCCAGCATTTT,CASSHLGADQPQHF
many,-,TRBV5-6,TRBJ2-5,TGTGCCAGCAGTTTGGGGCGGGAGACCCAGTACTTC,CASSLGRETQYF
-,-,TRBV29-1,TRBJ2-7,TGCAGCGTTGTCTGGGGGAAGCAGTACTTC,CSVVWGKQYF
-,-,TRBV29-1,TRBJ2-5,TGCAGCGTTGGAGTCAGGACAGAGACCCAGTACTTC,CSVGVRTETQYF
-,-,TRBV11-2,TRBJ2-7,TGTGCCAGCAGCTTGGGACCGAGCTACGAGCAGTACTTC,CASSLGPSYEQYF
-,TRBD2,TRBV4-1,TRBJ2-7,TGCGCCAGCAGCCGTCTAGCGGGAGGCCCCTACGAGCAGTACTTC,CASSRLAGGPYEQYF
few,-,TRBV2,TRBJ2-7,TGTGCCAGCATCGTGGACACCTACGAGCAGTACTTC,CASIVDTYEQYF
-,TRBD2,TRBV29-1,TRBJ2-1,TGCAGCGTGGGAGGGACTAGCGACTACAATGGGCAGTTCTTC,CSVGGTSDYNGQFF
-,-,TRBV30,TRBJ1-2,TGTGCCTGTCGGGGCGGCCTGGTGAACGGCTACACCTTC,CACRGGLVNGYTF
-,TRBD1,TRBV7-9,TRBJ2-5,TGTGCCAGCAGAGGAGGGACAGGGACGGAGACCCAGTACTTC,CASRGGTGTETQYF
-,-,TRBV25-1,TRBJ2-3,TGTGCCAGCGGGCCCTCGTCACTAGCTGGAACGCAGTATTTT,CASGPSSLAGTQYF
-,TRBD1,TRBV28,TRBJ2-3,TGTGCCAGCAGGCTCCTCGGTCAGGGGGCATCGACAGATACGCAGTATTTT,CASRLLGQGASTDTQYF
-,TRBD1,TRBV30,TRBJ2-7,TGTGCCTGGATCCCCGGGACAGGGGGCAGCGAGCAGTACTTC,CAWIPGTGGSEQYF
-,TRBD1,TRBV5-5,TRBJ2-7,TGTGCCAGCAGCTTGGCCGGACAGGGGGAGCAGTACTTC,CASSLAGQGEQYF
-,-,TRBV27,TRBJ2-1,TGTGCCAGCACCCCACGGGCCTACAATGAGCAGTTCTTC,CASTPRAYNEQFF
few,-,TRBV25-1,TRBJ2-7,TGTGCCAGCAGTGAATTCGGGGGGGACAGGAGCTACGAGCAGTACTTC,CASSEFGGDRSYEQYF
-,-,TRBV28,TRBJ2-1,TGTGCCAGCAGTTTAATGGAGGAGGGAAATGAGCAGTTCTTC,CASSLMEEGNEQFF
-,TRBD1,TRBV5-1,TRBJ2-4,TGCGCCAGCAGCGTCGGGACAGGGGGCCCCACGGACATTCAGTACTTC,CASSVGTGGPTDIQYF
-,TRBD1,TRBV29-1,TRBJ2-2,TGCAGCGCCACGATTCCGGGACAGGGGCACGGGGAGCTGTTTTTT,CSATIPGQGHGELFF
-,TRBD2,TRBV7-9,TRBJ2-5,TGTGCCAGCAGCTTAGCGAGCGGTAGCGGGGAGACCCAGTACTTC,CASSLASGSGETQYF
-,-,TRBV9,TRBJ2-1,TGTGCCAGCAGCGACGGGAGTTACAATGAGCAGTTCTTC,CASSDGSYNEQFF
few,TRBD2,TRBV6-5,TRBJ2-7,TGTGCCAGCAGTTTAACAGCGGGAGGGGATCGGGAGCAGTACTTC,CASSLTAGGDREQYF
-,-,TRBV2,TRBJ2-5,TGTGCCAGCAATGGACAAGAGACCCAGTACTTC,CASNGQETQYF
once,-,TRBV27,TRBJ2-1,TGTGCCAGCAGTTTAGGACAGACCTACAATGAGCAGTTCTTC,CASSLGQTYNEQFF
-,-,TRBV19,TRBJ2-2,TGTGCCAGTAACCTCTGGACCTCGAACACCGGGGAGCTGTTTTTT,CASNLWTSNTGELFF
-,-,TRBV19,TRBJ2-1,TGTGCCAGTAGTATCCTGGGCAATGAGCAGTTCTTC,CASSILGNEQFF
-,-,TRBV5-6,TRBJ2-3,TGTGCCAGCAGCCCACCTTTCCAGGGAGATACGCAGTATTTT,CASSPPFQGDTQYF
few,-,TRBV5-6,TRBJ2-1,TGTGCCAGCAACGCGTACGAACAGGGACGCGATGAGCAGTTCTTC,CASNAYEQGRDEQFF
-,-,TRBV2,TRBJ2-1,TGTGCCAGCCTTACGTACAATGAGCAGTTCTTC,CASLTYNEQFF
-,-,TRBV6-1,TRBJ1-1,TGTGCCAGCAGGGGGGGACGGTACACTGAAGCTTTCTTT,CASRGGRYTEAFF
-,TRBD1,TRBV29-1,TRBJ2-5,TGCAGCGAGCCCGGGACAGGGTCGGAGACCCAGTACTTC,CSEPGTGSETQYF
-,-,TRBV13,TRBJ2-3,TGTGCCAGCAGCTTAGATGGGGATACGCAGTATTTT,CASSLDGDTQYF
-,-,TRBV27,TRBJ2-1,TGTGCCAGCAGCCTGATCGCGAACCCCTCCTACAATGAGCAGTTCTTC,CASSLIANPSYNEQFF
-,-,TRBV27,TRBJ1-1,TGTGCCAGCAGTTTACAGGGGTCGGCCATGAACACTGAAGCTTTCTTT,CASSLQGSAMNTEAFF
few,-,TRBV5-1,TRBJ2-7,TGCGCCAGCAGCTTGACCTCAGGGGATCGGTACGAGCAGTACTTC,CASSLTSGDRYEQYF
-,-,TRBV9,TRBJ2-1,TGTGCCAGCAGCGTAGGTATCAATGAGCAGTTCTTC,CASSVGINEQFF
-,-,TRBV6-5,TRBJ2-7,TGTGCCAGCAGTTACGCGGGCTACGAGCAGTACTTC,CASSYAGYEQYF
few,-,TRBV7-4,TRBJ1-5,TGTGCCAGCAGCTCGGGATTATATCAGCCCCAGCATTTT,CASSSGLYQPQHF